These T cell receptor beta chains were read from a single sample in a study of cytomegalovirus exposure and HLA in healthy donors. TCRdb keeps only in-frame clones here, not all; method: immunoSEQ multiplex PCR. The sample includes 65,000 to 95,000 clones, around 79% of them seen just once. The sequenced sample consisted of PBMCs. Every receptor here comes from a man in his thirties or forties in good health and CMV-seronegative. The CDR3 runs from the conserved cysteine through the conserved F or W. A D gene is named only where the DNA matches it firmly. Where a row states a size, it is once, few, many or the class of an expanded clone; other rows omit it.

d_call clone_size j_call v_call cdr3_aa cdr3_nt
NA NA TRBJ2-2 TRBV19 CASSPGGELFF TGTGCCAGTAGCCCCGGTGGGGAGCTGTTTTTT
NA few TRBJ1-5 TRBV5-8 CASGNRVNQPQHF TGTGCCAGCGGGAACAGGGTCAATCAGCCCCAGCATTTT
NA NA TRBJ2-1 TRBV7-2 CASSPPPGQLENEQFF TGTGCCAGCAGCCCACCCCCGGGACAACTAGAGAATGAGCAGTTCTTC
NA NA TRBJ2-1 TRBV7-9 CATGWRDYNEQFF TGTGCCACCGGTTGGAGGGATTACAATGAGCAGTTCTTC
TRBD1 NA TRBJ2-7 TRBV6-1 CASSAGQGAEEQYF TGTGCCAGCAGTGCCGGACAGGGGGCGGAAGAGCAGTACTTC
TRBD1 NA TRBJ1-5 TRBV7-2 CASSFNRGQPQHF TGTGCCAGCAGTTTTAACAGGGGTCAGCCCCAGCATTTT
TRBD1 few TRBJ1-4 TRBV10-3 CAISESQDRGLFF TGTGCCATCAGTGAGTCTCAGGACAGGGGCCTGTTTTTT
NA NA TRBJ2-7 TRBV4-2 CASSHRQESYEQYF TGTGCCAGCAGCCATAGGCAGGAATCCTACGAGCAGTACTTC
TRBD1 NA TRBJ1-2 TRBV4-3 CASSQDRAGGNYGYTF TGCGCCAGCAGCCAAGATCGGGCAGGGGGGAACTATGGCTACACCTTC
TRBD1 NA TRBJ1-1 TRBV19 CASSPSFRTGGNTEAFF TGTGCCAGTAGTCCTTCATTCCGGACAGGGGGGAACACTGAAGCTTTCTTT
NA NA TRBJ2-1 TRBV4-1 CASSHTYQRVLPYNEQFF TGCGCCAGCAGCCATACGTACCAGCGGGTCCTTCCCTACAATGAGCAGTTCTTC
TRBD1 NA TRBJ2-7 TRBV7-6 CASSPGQLSYEQYF TGTGCCAGCAGCCCGGGACAGCTATCCTACGAGCAGTACTTC
NA NA TRBJ1-2 TRBV2 CASSVAYGYTF TGTGCCAGCAGTGTGGCCTATGGCTACACCTTC
TRBD1 NA TRBJ2-2 TRBV30 CAWRHRDRGPGELFF TGTGCCTGGAGACACCGGGACAGGGGGCCCGGGGAGCTGTTTTTT
TRBD1 NA TRBJ2-5 TRBV25-1 CASSEYIGTGRRETQYF TGTGCCAGCAGTGAATACATCGGGACAGGGAGAAGAGAGACCCAGTACTTC
NA NA TRBJ1-2 TRBV5-4 CASSSMGTGYGYTF TGTGCCAGCAGCTCCATGGGAACAGGCTATGGCTACACCTTC
NA NA TRBJ2-3 TRBV7-2 CASSPLDTQYF TGTGCCAGCAGTCCATTAGATACGCAGTATTTT
NA NA TRBJ1-2 TRBV6-5 CASSPPQTTGWGYTF TGTGCCAGCAGTCCCCCACAGACCACAGGGTGGGGCTACACCTTC
NA medium-sized TRBJ2-3 TRBV12-2 CASRLVTVPLGDTQYF TGTGCAAGTCGCTTAGTGACAGTCCCCCTCGGAGATACGCAGTATTTT
TRBD2 NA TRBJ2-1 TRBV18 CASSPLAGANNEQFF TGTGCCAGCTCACCGCTAGCGGGGGCCAACAATGAGCAGTTCTTC
TRBD1 NA TRBJ1-6 TRBV6-5 CASRLTGGGNSPLHF TGTGCCAGCAGACTGACAGGGGGCGGCAATTCACCCCTCCACTTT
NA NA TRBJ2-5 TRBV4-2 CASSRSGSQETQYF TGTGCCAGCAGCCGTAGCGGTTCACAAGAGACCCAGTACTTC
TRBD1 once TRBJ2-1 TRBV11-3 CASSTQGASSNEQFF TGTGCCAGCAGTACACAGGGGGCATCTTCCAATGAGCAGTTCTTC
TRBD1 NA TRBJ1-2 TRBV29-1 CSVYSDRDYGYTF TGCAGCGTTTATTCGGACAGGGACTATGGCTACACCTTC
TRBD1 NA TRBJ2-7 TRBV16 CASSLPGQGYEQYF TGTGCCAGCAGCCTACCGGGACAGGGCTACGAGCAGTACTTC
NA NA TRBJ2-2 TRBV29-1 CSVEPDSEGELFF TGCAGCGTTGAACCCGACAGTGAAGGGGAGCTGTTTTTT
NA NA TRBJ1-2 TRBV7-9 CSSSSTGNGYTF TGTTCCAGCAGTTCAACAGGGAATGGCTACACCTTC
NA NA TRBJ2-5 TRBV6-1 CASSEEALGSQYF TGTGCCAGCAGTGAAGAAGCACTAGGTTCCCAGTACTTC
NA NA TRBJ2-5 TRBV30 CAWGVQGWETQYF TGTGCCTGGGGGGTACAGGGTTGGGAGACCCAGTACTTC
NA NA TRBJ2-7 TRBV27 CASRQGEEQYF TGTGCCAGCAGACAGGGTGAGGAGCAGTACTTC
NA NA TRBJ2-1 TRBV11-2 CASSSRTQNSYNEQFF TGTGCCAGCAGCTCACGGACACAGAACTCCTACAATGAGCAGTTCTTC
NA few TRBJ1-5 TRBV7-2 CASSPQGSNQPQHF TGTGCCAGCAGCCCCCAGGGGAGCAATCAGCCCCAGCATTTT
NA NA TRBJ2-1 TRBV10-3 CAISDGPPAEQFF TGTGCCATCAGTGACGGTCCTCCCGCCGAGCAGTTCTTC
NA NA TRBJ2-2 TRBV7-8 CASSLAGTRGELFF TGTGCCAGCAGCTTAGCAGGGACTCGAGGGGAGCTGTTTTTT
NA NA TRBJ2-5 TRBV18 CASSPQTGVVETQYF TGTGCCAGCTCACCACAAACGGGAGTTGTGGAGACCCAGTACTTC
TRBD2 NA TRBJ2-7 TRBV7-2 CASSFGLAGVGYEQYF TGTGCCAGCAGCTTCGGGTTAGCGGGAGTCGGATACGAGCAGTACTTC
TRBD2 NA TRBJ2-7 TRBV15 CATSRDRGGSRREYF TGTGCCACCAGCAGAGATAGGGGCGGGAGCCGCCGAGAGTACTTC
TRBD1 NA TRBJ2-7 TRBV5-1 CASSLSWDSSYEQYF TGCGCCAGCAGCTTAAGTTGGGACAGCTCCTACGAGCAGTACTTC
NA NA TRBJ1-1 TRBV28 CASSFGGTEAFF TGTGCCAGCAGTTTCGGTGGCACTGAAGCTTTCTTT
TRBD1 NA TRBJ2-7 TRBV7-9 CASSFTGTGGFEQYF TGTGCCAGCAGCTTTACCGGGACAGGGGGGTTCGAGCAGTACTTC
TRBD2 NA TRBJ2-5 TRBV4-3 CASSQAFSGGQETQYF TGCGCCAGCAGCCAGGCTTTTAGCGGGGGGCAAGAGACCCAGTACTTC
NA NA TRBJ2-5 TRBV18 CASSPMYFQETQYF TGTGCCAGCTCACCAATGTACTTCCAAGAGACCCAGTACTTC
TRBD1 NA TRBJ2-7 TRBV4-3 CASSLTGLPYEQYF TGCGCCAGCAGCCTGACAGGGCTCCCCTACGAGCAGTACTTC
NA NA TRBJ1-1 TRBV9 CASSVTGYTEAFF TGTGCCAGCAGCGTGACGGGGTACACTGAAGCTTTCTTT
NA NA TRBJ1-3 TRBV6-6 CASLSGNTIYF TGTGCCAGCCTCAGTGGAAACACCATATATTTT
NA few TRBJ2-5 TRBV6-1 CASGFDGETQYF TGTGCCAGCGGCTTCGACGGGGAGACCCAGTACTTC
TRBD2 once TRBJ2-1 TRBV7-9 CASRGLAGYNEQFF TGTGCCAGCCGTGGCCTAGCGGGCTACAATGAGCAGTTCTTC
NA NA TRBJ2-1 TRBV29-1 CSVDHVRGNEQFF TGCAGCGTTGATCACGTTAGGGGAAATGAGCAGTTCTTC